In its sample, the clone carrying this TCR beta chain was seen many times. Its specificity is unknown. These data come from a study of spatial heterogeneity in lung cancer. The time point here: sample taken at primary tumor resection. Unsorted whole RNA of tumor, nontumor lung or frozen PBMC was sequenced. MiXCR, applied by TCRdb to the 5' RACE reads, yields one record per CDR3 protein. The sample consists of about 23,000 distinct CDR3 sequences, about 4.7% of them appearing once. This CDR3 has 12 residues. Germline CDR1 is GTSNPN and CDR2 is SVGIG (reference sequence). The V gene lost 3 bases and the J gene lost 1 base, with 6 bases spanning the gap. Findings and caveats of the study: Ubiquitous expanded tumor TCRs were observed in blood more at resection than follow-up.

The rearrangement joins TRBV30 to TRBJ2-5; D is unclear. This receptor was identified in a male donor with early-stage non-small cell lung cancer. The specimen was PBMCs, collected at surgery. This CDR3 is CAWRAGQETQYF. Written as DNA, the CDR3 is TGTGCCTGGAGGGCAGGCCAAGAGACCCAGTACTTC.